These T cell receptor beta chains were read from a single sample in a study of regulatory T cells in long-lasting Graves disease. TCRdb processed the multiplex PCR reads anew with MiXCR; each CDR3 protein has one entry. The sample holds around 250,000 distinct CDR3 sequences, about 19% seen once. The starting material was peripheral blood mononuclear cells (PBMCs), obtained at new diagnosis, from a patient treated with antithyroid drugs. These TCRs come from a female donor with Graves disease. Each CDR3 is given with its conserved first and last residue. Fields, in order: V gene, D gene, J gene, clone size, CDR3 DNA, CDR3 protein. A D gene is named only where the DNA matches it firmly. The size of a clone is reported for some rows only, either as once, few or many, or as a class for expanded clones.

>TRBV2|TRBD1|TRBJ1-2|many
TGTGCCAGCAAGGGACAGCGGTATGGCTACACCTTC
CASKGQRYGYTF
>TRBV2|TRBD1|TRBJ1-5|many
TGTGCCAGCAGTGGGACAGGGGAAGGACCCCAGCATTTT
CASSGTGEGPQHF
>TRBV20-1|-|TRBJ2-7|many
TGCAGTGCGCAGGCGGGGAGTTTTAACGAGCAGTACTTC
CSAQAGSFNEQYF
>TRBV19|-|TRBJ2-3|-
TGTGCCAGTAGTGACTACTCCTACACAGATACGCAGTATTTT
CASSDYSYTDTQYF
>TRBV12-3/TRBV12-4|-|TRBJ1-6|many
TGTGCCAGCAGGGAAACAGGGCCGGGTTCACCCCTCCACTTT
CASRETGPGSPLHF
>TRBV20-1|-|TRBJ1-4|many
TGCAGTGCTAGCGACCAGCATGAAAAACTGTTTTTT
CSASDQHEKLFF
>TRBV27|-|TRBJ2-1|many
TGTGCCAGCAGTTTTCAAAGGGGGGGTGTGCACAATGAGCAGTTCTTC
CASSFQRGGVHNEQFF
>TRBV20-1|TRBD2|TRBJ2-1|many
TGCAGTGCTAGAATATGGGCTAGCGGCCTCTACAATGAGCAGTTCTTC
CSARIWASGLYNEQFF
>TRBV10-3|-|TRBJ2-3|many
TGTGCCATCAGTGTTAGAGCGGGCACAGATACGCAGTATTTT
CAISVRAGTDTQYF
>TRBV3-1|-|TRBJ1-1|many
TGTGCCAGCAGCCAAGGTGGGGGGCCCACTGAAGCTTTCTTT
CASSQGGGPTEAFF
>TRBV12-3/TRBV12-4|-|TRBJ2-3|many
TGTGCCAGCAGTACCGCTACTAGAGCGGTGGTTCAAGATACGCAGTATTTT
CASSTATRAVVQDTQYF
>TRBV7-2|-|TRBJ1-5|many
TGTGCCAGCAGCTTAGAAGGGTTTGATCAGCCCCAGCATTTT
CASSLEGFDQPQHF
>TRBV7-2|-|TRBJ2-1|many
TGTGCCAGCAGCTTAGCGCCTAGCGCTTATGAGCAGTTCTTC
CASSLAPSAYEQFF
>TRBV7-9|TRBD1|TRBJ2-6|many
TGTGCCAGCAGCGCGAGGGGGCCTGGGGCCAACGTCCTGACTTTC
CASSARGPGANVLTF
>TRBV12-3/TRBV12-4|TRBD1|TRBJ1-1|many
TGTGCCAGCAGTCCGGGACAGGGGACTGAAGCTTTCTTT
CASSPGQGTEAFF
>TRBV27|TRBD1|TRBJ1-6|many
TGTGCCAGCAGTTACTGGACAGGGAATTCACCCCTCCACTTT
CASSYWTGNSPLHF
>TRBV24-1|TRBD1|TRBJ2-7|many
TGTGCCACCAGTTCGGGACAGGGGGTAGGGGAGCAGTACTTC
CATSSGQGVGEQYF
>TRBV20-1|TRBD2|TRBJ2-1|-
TGCAGTGCTAGAGAGACTAGCGGGGACCCTTCCTACAATGAGCAGTTCTTC
CSARETSGDPSYNEQFF
>TRBV19|-|TRBJ1-1|-
TGTGCCTGCCAGCCCCTGGGGACCTATCCGAACACTGAAGCTTTCTTT
CACQPLGTYPNTEAFF
>TRBV27|-|TRBJ2-1|many
TGTGCCAGCAGTGCAGGAGGGGGCGCCCGGAATGAGCAGTTCTTC
CASSAGGGARNEQFF
>TRBV12-3/TRBV12-4|TRBD1|TRBJ2-1|many
TGTGCCAGCAGAAGGGGACAGGGTTCCTACAATGAGCAGTTCTTC
CASRRGQGSYNEQFF
>TRBV19|-|TRBJ1-5|-
TGTGCCAGTAGTATAACGGGACGCCGGGGCAATCAGCCCCAGCATTTT
CASSITGRRGNQPQHF
>TRBV7-2|-|TRBJ2-7|many
TGTGCCAGCAGCTTTTTTCTTCTTCCGGGGACGGCCTACGAGCAGTACTTC
CASSFFLLPGTAYEQYF
>TRBV9|TRBD2|TRBJ2-7|few
TGTGCCAGCAGCGTAGCTGGGGGGGAGCCGATCTACGAGCAGTACTTC
CASSVAGGEPIYEQYF
>TRBV2|-|TRBJ2-7|many
TGTGCCAGCAGGGGGACCGCTGCCTACGAGCAGTACTTC
CASRGTAAYEQYF
>TRBV2|TRBD1|TRBJ2-3|many
TGTGCCACCCGAGGGGACAGTCGCACAGATACGCAGTATTTT
CATRGDSRTDTQYF
>TRBV6-2/TRBV6-3|TRBD1|TRBJ2-7|many
TGTGCCAGCAGTTACTCGGGACAGGGGGGGTACGAGCAGTACTTC
CASSYSGQGGYEQYF
>TRBV11-2|-|TRBJ2-2|many
TGTGCCAGCAGCCAGACCGGGGAGCTGTTTTTT
CASSQTGELFF
>TRBV7-6|TRBD1|TRBJ2-2|few
TGTGCCAGCAGCTCGACAGGGACCGGGGAGCTGTTTTTT
CASSSTGTGELFF
>TRBV24-1|TRBD2|TRBJ2-5|-
TGTGCCACCAGTGATTCGGGGGGGGTAGAGGAGACCCAGTGCTTC
CATSDSGGVEETQCF
>TRBV30|TRBD1|TRBJ2-7|-
TGTGCCTGGATGGGTCCGGGACAGGGGGCCTACGAGCAGTACTTC
CAWMGPGQGAYEQYF
>TRBV7-2|TRBD1|TRBJ2-2|many
TGTGCCAGCAGCTTAGAACTCCGGGACAGGGGGCACACCGGGGAGCTGTTTTTT
CASSLELRDRGHTGELFF
>TRBV5-1|-|TRBJ2-3|many
TGCGCCAGCAGCTTAGACGCCTCCCCCACAGATACGCAGTATTTT
CASSLDASPTDTQYF
>TRBV11-3|TRBD2|TRBJ2-5|many
TGTGCCAGCAGCTTAGATCGGGGGGGAGAGACCCAGTACTTC
CASSLDRGGETQYF
>TRBV7-3|TRBD1|TRBJ2-4|-
TGTGCCAGCAGCTTCGGGACAGGGGGCGTGAGCGACATTCAGTACTTC
CASSFGTGGVSDIQYF
>TRBV11-3|-|TRBJ2-7|few
TGTGCCAGCAGCTTAAGCCCGGGCTCGGGTTACGAGCAGTACTTC
CASSLSPGSGYEQYF
>TRBV20-1|TRBD2|TRBJ2-3|many
TGCAGTGCTAGCCTGCGGGGGGGCGCAGATACGCAGTATTTT
CSASLRGGADTQYF
>TRBV7-3|-|TRBJ2-1|many
TGTGCCAGCAGCTTAGGGGGCAAGCAGTTCTTC
CASSLGGKQFF
>TRBV6-2/TRBV6-3|-|TRBJ2-7|many
TGTGCCAGCAGTATCGGGAACTACGAGCAGTACTTC
CASSIGNYEQYF
>TRBV3-1|-|TRBJ2-3|many
TGTGCCAGCAGCTCCACCCTCGGGAACACAGATACGCAGTATTTT
CASSSTLGNTDTQYF
>TRBV6-2/TRBV6-3|-|TRBJ1-2|-
TGTGCCAGCCGGCCCGGGGACCTCTATGGCTACACCTTC
CASRPGDLYGYTF
>TRBV11-3|TRBD1|TRBJ2-7|many
TGTGCCAGCAGCTTACCATGGACAGGGTACCACGAGCAGTACTTC
CASSLPWTGYHEQYF
>TRBV7-2|-|TRBJ2-3|-
TGTGCCAGCACTCGAGGGGCGGTCACAGATACGCAGTATTTT
CASTRGAVTDTQYF
>TRBV20-1|-|TRBJ1-3|-
TGCAGTGCCGGGAGCTCTGGAAACACCATATATTTT
CSAGSSGNTIYF
>TRBV6-1|TRBD1|TRBJ2-3|-
TGTGCCAGCAGGGCATGGGGACAGGGTTCGATAGATACGCAGTATTTT
CASRAWGQGSIDTQYF
>TRBV19|-|TRBJ1-1|-
TGTGCCTGTAGTATGAGCCTGTACACTGAGGCTTTCTTT
CACSMSLYTEAFF
>TRBV20-1|TRBD2|TRBJ2-1|many
TGCAGTGCCACAGGGACTAGCGGGGGGCGAAGAAACAATGAGCAGTTCTTC
CSATGTSGGRRNNEQFF
>TRBV7-6|-|TRBJ1-2|few
TGTGCCAGCAGACCCACTCTGGGGCCCGGGGGGGGCTACACCTTC
CASRPTLGPGGGYTF
>TRBV15|-|TRBJ1-5|many
TGTGCCACCAGCAGAGATACAGCTTATAGCAATCAGCCCCAGCATTTT
CATSRDTAYSNQPQHF
>TRBV27|-|TRBJ2-3|many
TGTGCCAGCAGTTTTTATGGACTAATCACAGATACGCAGTATTTT
CASSFYGLITDTQYF
>TRBV19|-|TRBJ1-5|-
TGTGCCAGTAGTATACGGCAGAATCAGCCCCAGCATTTT
CASSIRQNQPQHF
>TRBV6-2/TRBV6-3|-|TRBJ2-7|many
TGTGCCAGCAGTTACCGGCGAGGGGGCGAGCAGTACTTC
CASSYRRGGEQYF
>TRBV7-2|TRBD1|TRBJ1-6|many
TGTGCCAGCAGCTTAGTGTGGGGACAGAGTAATTCACCCCTCCACTTT
CASSLVWGQSNSPLHF
>TRBV6-1|-|TRBJ1-1|many
TGTGCCACCCGTGGGCAGGCGAACACTGAAGCTTTCTTT
CATRGQANTEAFF
>TRBV18|-|TRBJ1-1|many
TGTGCCAGCTCACCTCAGGGAGCCCCTGAAGCTTTCTTT
CASSPQGAPEAFF
>TRBV7-9|-|TRBJ2-5|many
TGTGCCAGCAGCTCAGAGACGGGAAGGGAGACCCAGTACTTC
CASSSETGRETQYF
>TRBV5-6|-|TRBJ2-1|many
TGTGCCAGCAGCTTAAGACAGGTTAACTATGAGCAGTTCTTC
CASSLRQVNYEQFF